The next 27 T cell receptor beta chains were all read from a single sample in a study of blood T cell repertoires in COVID-19. Here immunoSEQ multiplex PCR was the method, and the copy in TCRdb shows in-frame clones only, minus some. The data show tens of thousands of clones, roughly 80% seen once. The sample consisted of peripheral blood. Receptor source: a woman of 80 years or more with active or convalescent COVID-19.

This chain uses TRBV7-9 with TRBJ2-3; 11 bases are shared with TRBD2. The CDR3 sequence is 16 residues long. V dropped 6 bases and J dropped 2; count of bases not matched to a gene: 7. CDR1 is SEHNR and CDR2 is FQNEAQ in the germline V gene (reference sequence). The CDR3 reads CASRDPSGGITDTQYF. CDR3 coding DNA: TGTGCCAGCAGAGATCCTAGCGGGGGGATCACAGATACGCAGTATTTT.

Only one count was recorded for this clone. J is TRBJ1-2 and V is TRBV24-1; 8 bases are a match to TRBD1. Germline V gene lookup returns CDR1 KGHDR and CDR2 SFDVKD. This CDR3 comprises 18 residues. With V trimmed by 7 bases and J by 4 bases, 19 bases remained unmatched. CDR3 sequence (DNA): TGTGCCACCAGCGCTCCCTATCAGAGTGGACAGGGAAGCTATGGCTACACCTTC. This codes for CATSAPYQSGQGSYGYTF.

In its sample, this clone was seen a few times. V usage is TRBV5-1 and J usage is TRBJ2-1; the D gene is possibly TRBD2 (5 bases). Between the trimmed V and J ends, which lost 0 bases and 15 bases, there was a span of 10 bases. The CDR3 length is 11 residues. Germline lookup yields CDR1 SGHRS and CDR2 YFSETQ. The CDR3 DNA sequence: TGCGCCAGCAGCTTGGCAGAGGACTGGTTCTTC. Its translation: CASSLAEDWFF.

The V gene is TRBV5-1, the J gene TRBJ1-1; a weak D match, TRBD1 (6 bases). Germline CDR1 and CDR2: SGHRS and YFSETQ. V was clipped by 0 bases and J by 4 bases, with 7 bases between them. The length of the CDR3 is 13 residues. The CDR3 is CASSLEGGTEAFF. DNA of the CDR3: TGCGCCAGCAGCTTGGAAGGGGGCACTGAAGCTTTCTTT. The entire variable domain, with the rest obtained from reference TRBV5-1 and TRBJ1-1, is as follows: KAGVTQTPRYLIKTRGQQVTLSCSPISGHRSVSWYQQTPGQGLQFLFEYFSETQRNKGNFPGRFSGRQFSNSRSEMNVSTLELGDSALYLCASSLEGGTEAFFGQGTRLTVV.

V and J are TRBV9 and TRBJ2-7, with 7 bases aligning to TRBD1. The CDR3 extends over 13 amino acids. Germline CDR1 reads SGDLS; CDR2 reads YYNGEE. With 6 bases clipped from V and 4 bases from J, the junction kept 7 bases outside the gene matches. CDR3 residues: CASNPTGVYEQYF. Written as DNA, the CDR3 is TGTGCCAGCAACCCTACAGGGGTATACGAGCAGTACTTC. Full variable domain (missing parts from reference TRBV9 and TRBJ2-7): DSGVTQTPKHLITATGQRVTLRCSPRSGDLSVYWYQQSLDQGLQFLIQYYNGEERAKGNILERFSAQQFPDLHSELNLSSLELGDSALYFCASNPTGVYEQYFGPGTRLTVT.

This clone was found once. V usage is TRBV6-6 and J usage is TRBJ1-2; the D gene is possibly TRBD1 (6 bases). The V end was cut by 7 bases, the J end by 7 bases, with 19 bases between. Germline-derived CDR1 and CDR2 are MNHNY and SVGAGI (reference sequence). The CDR3 sequence is 14 residues long. CDR3 in amino acids: CASNLGDTGSGYTF. The CDR3, as DNA: TGTGCCAGCAATCTAGGGGACACGGGAAGTGGCTACACCTTC.

The table lists this clone with a few counts. The V and J genes are TRBV19 and TRBJ1-4; weak D call: TRBD1 (5 bases). The V end lost 7 bases, the J end lost 4 bases, and 13 bases lay between the germline ends. CDR3 size: 14 residues. CDR1 LNHDA and CDR2 SQIVND come from the germline V gene (reference sequence). The CDR3 bases are TGTGCCAGTATGGCGGCAGGGAATAATGAAAAACTGTTTTTT. As protein: CASMAAGNNEKLFF.

The CDR3 is CASSEALLAGNTIYF. As DNA, the CDR3 is TGTGCCAGCAGTGAAGCCCTCCTCGCTGGAAACACCATATATTTT. The rearrangement links TRBV6-1 to TRBJ1-3; D is unclear. CDR1 and CDR2 (germline): MNHNS, SASEGT. The CDR3 sequence is 15 residues long. V was cut by 0 bases and J by 2 bases, with 8 bases left in between.

A single count supports this clone. The V and J genes are TRBV5-5 and TRBJ1-1, with D maybe TRBD1 (6 bases). V lost 4 bases, J lost 0 bases, and 22 bases lay in between. Germline V gene sequence: CDR1 SGHKS, CDR2 YYEKEE (reference sequence). The CDR3 totals 18 residues. CDR3: CASSPRRGQLSMNTEAFF. The CDR3 DNA sequence: TGTGCCAGCAGCCCAAGGAGAGGACAGCTATCTATGAACACTGAAGCTTTCTTT.

V gene TRBV5-1 combines with J gene TRBJ2-1, with 14 bases fitting TRBD2. Germline CDR1 reads SGHRS; CDR2 reads YFSETQ. CDR3 length: 16 residues. V gave up 3 bases and J gave up 5 bases; unmatched junction bases: 4. The CDR3 region has the DNA TGCGCCAGCAGCTGGAAGACTAGCGGGAGGGACAATGAGCAGTTCTTC. Protein sequence: CASSWKTSGRDNEQFF.

The V and J genes are TRBV7-3 and TRBJ2-5; no clear D gene. V lost 2 bases, J lost 0 bases, and 7 bases lay in between. Germline V gene sequence: CDR1 SGHTA, CDR2 FQGTGA. The CDR3 sequence is 14 residues long. CDR3 amino acids: CASSLGNHQETQYF. The CDR3 coding sequence is TGTGCCAGCAGCTTAGGCAACCACCAAGAGACCCAGTACTTC.

V and J are TRBV11-2 and TRBJ2-3, with 9 bases lining up with TRBD1. Germline V gene data show CDR1 as SGHAT and CDR2 as FQNNGV. V dropped 1 base and J dropped 3; count of bases not matched to a gene: 5. The CDR3 loop spans 16 amino acids. The DNA of the CDR3 is TGTGCCAGCAGCTTAGGGACAGGGGATCGGACAGATACGCAGTATTTT. It specifies CASSLGTGDRTDTQYF.

DNA for the CDR3: TGCGCCAGCAGCCAGGACAGCCATGAAAAACTGTTTTTT. This translates into CASSQDSHEKLFF. The chain joins TRBV4-1 to TRBJ1-4; TRBD1 might be the D (6 bases). Trimming took 3 bases from V and 6 from J, leaving 8 bases between them. CDR3 size: 13 residues. The germline gives CDR1 MGHRA, CDR2 YSYEKL.

This rearrangement joins TRBV4-1 to TRBJ2-1; TRBD1 aligns across 9 bases. The CDR3 is 15 residues long. Unmatched junction bases numbered 6, after V lost 4 bases and J lost 5 bases. CDR1 is MGHRA, CDR2 YSYEKL, per germline. CDR3 sequence (DNA): TGCGCCAGCAGCCGGACAGGGGTTAGGGACAATGAGCAGTTCTTC. Amino acids: CASSRTGVRDNEQFF.

In its sample, this clone was seen once. This chain links TRBV28 with TRBJ2-7, with D possibly matching TRBD2 (5 bases). CDR1 MDHEN and CDR2 SYDVKM come from the germline V gene. The CDR3 extends over 14 amino acids. V gave up 4 bases and J gave up 2 bases, with 12 bases separating them. CDR3 protein: CASSSEAATYEQYF. CDR3 bases: TGTGCCAGCAGTTCGGAGGCGGCTACCTACGAGCAGTACTTC.

The CDR3 DNA reads as TGTGCCAGCAGGTGGGACAGGGGGAACACCGGGGAGCTGTTTTTT. It is translated as CASRWDRGNTGELFF. The V call is TRBV2, the J call TRBJ2-2; 10 bases agree with TRBD1. After removal of 6 bases from V and 1 base from J, the junction contained 2 bases not matched to a gene. Germline assignment: CDR1 SNHLY and CDR2 FYNNEI. This CDR3 contains 15 residues.

The J gene is TRBJ1-5, the V gene TRBV10-1; tentatively, D is TRBD1 (5 bases). Between the trimmed V and J ends, which lost 7 bases and 10 bases, there was a span of 20 bases. The germline gives CDR1 WNHNN, CDR2 SYGVQD (reference sequence). The CDR3 has 14 amino acids. CDR3 in amino acids: CASISQGPQDPQHF. CDR3 bases: TGCGCCAGCATTAGTCAGGGTCCGCAGGACCCCCAGCATTTT.

The CDR3 nucleotides are TGTGCCACCAGTGATCCGAAGCCCAACAATGAGCAGTTCTTC. It codes for CATSDPKPNNEQFF. The V call is TRBV24-1, the J call TRBJ2-1; D unclear. From germline, CDR1 is KGHDR and CDR2 SFDVKD. The CDR3 is 14 residues long. Deletions cut 3 bases from V and 5 bases from J, with 10 bases between.

Concerning this clone: Distinct nucleotide sequences in the sample also encode this CDR3. The genes are TRBV19 and TRBJ2-5, with D perhaps TRBD1 (6 bases). CDR3 length: 12 amino acids. The germline V gene encodes CDR1 LNHDA and CDR2 SQIVND (reference sequence). Trimming removed 6 bases at V and 2 bases at J, with 7 bases between. Here the CDR3 reads CASRGQQETQYF. In DNA, the CDR3 is TGTGCCAGTAGAGGACAGCAAGAGACCCAGTACTTC.

The chain carries TRBV5-1 and TRBJ2-2; D is uncertain. V lost 1 base, J lost 0 bases, and 7 bases lay in between. This CDR3 region has 15 residues. Per the germline V gene, CDR1 is SGHRS and CDR2 is YFSETQ. DNA of the CDR3: TGCGCCAGCAGCTTGTCCCTAGCGAACACCGGGGAGCTGTTTTTT. Protein sequence: CASSLSLANTGELFF.

This chain uses TRBV6-6 with TRBJ1-6; TRBD1 matches 10 bases. The germline gives CDR1 MNHNY, CDR2 SVGAGI (reference sequence). The CDR3 is 13 residues long. V lost 6 bases, J lost 12 bases, and 5 bases stayed unmatched. The CDR3 sequence is CASRGQGSGPLHF. The CDR3 nucleotides are TGTGCCAGCAGGGGACAGGGGAGTGGACCCCTCCACTTT.

The V gene is TRBV10-3, the J gene TRBJ2-2, with TRBD2 matching 8 bases. The J segment lost 7 bases and the V segment lost 5 bases, leaving 12 bases of the junction unmatched. The CDR3 is 16 amino acids. The germline V gene has CDR1 ENHRY and CDR2 SYGVKD. CDR3 bases: TGTGCCATCAGTCCCGGGCGGGGGGCCGTCGGCGGGGAGCTGTTTTTT. It is translated as CAISPGRGAVGGELFF.

CDR3 loop: CASRTRSISSSYEQYF. Here the CDR3 DNA reads TGTGCCAGCAGGACCCGGAGCATTTCAAGCTCCTACGAGCAGTACTTC. The chain uses TRBV2 and TRBJ2-7, with no clear D. Trimming removed 6 bases at V and 0 bases at J, with 18 bases between. From germline, CDR1 is SNHLY and CDR2 FYNNEI. CDR3 length: 16 amino acids.

This chain uses TRBV19 with TRBJ2-3; TRBD2 matches at 11 bases. J gave up 4 bases and V 4 bases, and 7 bases lay outside the gene matches. The CDR3 sequence is 16 residues long. Germline V gene lookup returns CDR1 LNHDA and CDR2 SQIVND (reference sequence). DNA of the CDR3: TGTGCCAGTAGTACAATACTAGCGGGGGATCCAGATACGCAGTATTTT. Translation gives CASSTILAGDPDTQYF. The full variable domain, completed using reference TRBV19 and TRBJ2-3, is DGGITQSPKYLFRKEGQNVTLSCEQNLNHDAMYWYRQDPGQGLRLIYYSQIVNDFQKGDIAEGYSVSREKKESFPLTVTSAQKNPTAFYLCASSTILAGDPDTQYFGPGTRLTVL.

This sequence joins TRBV19 and TRBJ2-3; TRBD2 matches at 9 bases. CDR1 and CDR2 from the germline V gene are LNHDA and SQIVND (reference sequence). The CDR3 spans 15 residues. J lost 9 bases, V lost 5 bases, and 12 bases had no gene match. CDR3 sequence reads: CASSPREGQTTTQYF. CDR3 DNA: TGTGCCAGTAGTCCGCGGGAGGGCCAAACTACGACGCAGTATTTT. Full variable domain (missing parts from reference TRBV19 and TRBJ2-3): DGGITQSPKYLFRKEGQNVTLSCEQNLNHDAMYWYRQDPGQGLRLIYYSQIVNDFQKGDIAEGYSVSREKKESFPLTVTSAQKNPTAFYLCASSPREGQTTTQYFGPGTRLTVL.

This chain links TRBV10-3 with TRBJ2-1; 12 bases map to TRBD2. This CDR3 has 15 residues. The germline CDR1 and CDR2 sequences are ENHRY and SYGVKD. Trimming cost V 10 bases and J 7 bases; bases outside gene matches: 11. CDR3 in DNA: TGTGCCACTCAAGCTTCTAGCGGGAGGGCAAATGAGCAGTTCTTC. This sequence encodes CATQASSGRANEQFF.

This chain links TRBV5-4 with TRBJ1-3, with TRBD1 as a possible D gene (5 bases). Germline V gives CDR1 SGHNT, CDR2 YYREEE (reference sequence). The CDR3 runs 14 residues. V dropped 4 bases and J dropped 2 bases, with 10 bases sitting between them. Here the CDR3 DNA reads TGTGCCAGCAGCACCCAGGGTACTGGAAACACCATATATTTT. This gives the protein CASSTQGTGNTIYF.